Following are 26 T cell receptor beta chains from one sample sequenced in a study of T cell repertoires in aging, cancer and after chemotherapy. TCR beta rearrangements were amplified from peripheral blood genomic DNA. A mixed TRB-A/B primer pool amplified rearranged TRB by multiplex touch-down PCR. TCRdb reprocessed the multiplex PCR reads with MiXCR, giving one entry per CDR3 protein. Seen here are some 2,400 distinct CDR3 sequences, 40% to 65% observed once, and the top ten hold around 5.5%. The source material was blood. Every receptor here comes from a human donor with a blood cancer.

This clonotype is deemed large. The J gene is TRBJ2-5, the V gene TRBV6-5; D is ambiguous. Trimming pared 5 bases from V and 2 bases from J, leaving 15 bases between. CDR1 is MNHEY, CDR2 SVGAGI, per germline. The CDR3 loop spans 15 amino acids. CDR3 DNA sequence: TGTGCCAGCAGTACCTCACTGGCGACTCAAGAGACCCAGTACTTC. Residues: CASSTSLATQETQYF.

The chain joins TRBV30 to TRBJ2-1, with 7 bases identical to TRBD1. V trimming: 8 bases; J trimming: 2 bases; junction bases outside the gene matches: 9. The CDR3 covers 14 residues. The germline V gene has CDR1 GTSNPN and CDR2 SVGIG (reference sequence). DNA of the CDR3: TGTGCCAGCAGCTTGCAGGGGGCCTACAATGAGCAGTTCTTC. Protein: CASSLQGAYNEQFF. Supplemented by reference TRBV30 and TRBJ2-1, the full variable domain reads SQTIHQWPATLVQPVGSPLSLECTVEGTSNPNLYWYRQAAGRGLQLLFYSVGIGQISSEVPQNLSASRPQDRQFILSSKKLLLSDSGFYLCASSLQGAYNEQFFGPGTRLTVL.

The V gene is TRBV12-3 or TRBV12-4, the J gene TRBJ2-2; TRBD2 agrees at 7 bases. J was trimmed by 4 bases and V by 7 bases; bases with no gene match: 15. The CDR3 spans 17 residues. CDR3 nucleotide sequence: TGTGCCAGCACCCAAAGAGCCGGGACTACCGCCACCGGGGAGCTGTTTTTT. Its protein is CASTQRAGTTATGELFF.

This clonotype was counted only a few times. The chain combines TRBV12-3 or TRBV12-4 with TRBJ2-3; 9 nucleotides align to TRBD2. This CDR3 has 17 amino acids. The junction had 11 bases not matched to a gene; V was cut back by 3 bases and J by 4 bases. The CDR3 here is CASSFGTLAGSPDTQYF. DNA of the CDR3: TGTGCCAGCAGTTTCGGAACCCTAGCGGGGAGCCCAGATACGCAGTATTTT.

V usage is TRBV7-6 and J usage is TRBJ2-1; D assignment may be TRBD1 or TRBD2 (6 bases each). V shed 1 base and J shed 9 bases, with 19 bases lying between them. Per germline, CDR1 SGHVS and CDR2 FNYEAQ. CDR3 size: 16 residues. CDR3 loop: CASSLGAGVSRGEQFF. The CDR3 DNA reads TGTGCCAGCAGCTTAGGGGCAGGGGTTTCGCGGGGTGAGCAGTTCTTC. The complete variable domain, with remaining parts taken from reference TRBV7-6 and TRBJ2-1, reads GAGVSQSPRYKVTKRGQDVALRCDPISGHVSLYWYRQALGQGPEFLTYFNYEAQQDKSGLPNDRFSAERPEGSISTLTIQRTEQRDSAMYRCASSLGAGVSRGEQFFGPGTRLTVL.

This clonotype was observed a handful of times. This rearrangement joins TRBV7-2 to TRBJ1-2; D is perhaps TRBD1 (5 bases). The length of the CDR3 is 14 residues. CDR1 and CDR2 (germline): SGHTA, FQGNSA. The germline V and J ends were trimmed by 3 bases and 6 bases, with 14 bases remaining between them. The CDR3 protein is CASSLDSGTDGYTF. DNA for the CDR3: TGTGCCAGCAGCTTGGATTCCGGGACGGATGGCTACACCTTC.

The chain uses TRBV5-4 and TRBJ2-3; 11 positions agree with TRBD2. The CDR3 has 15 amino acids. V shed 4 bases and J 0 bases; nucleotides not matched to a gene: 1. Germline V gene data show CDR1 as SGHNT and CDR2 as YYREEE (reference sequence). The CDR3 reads CASSPSGGSTDTQYF. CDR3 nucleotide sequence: TGTGCCAGCAGCCCTAGCGGGGGGAGCACAGATACGCAGTATTTT.

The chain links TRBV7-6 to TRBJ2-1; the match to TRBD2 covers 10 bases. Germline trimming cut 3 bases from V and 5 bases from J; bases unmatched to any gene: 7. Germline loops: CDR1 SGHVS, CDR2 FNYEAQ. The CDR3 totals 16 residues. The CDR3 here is CASSFGVAGGHNEQFF. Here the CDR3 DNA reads TGTGCCAGCAGCTTCGGAGTAGCGGGGGGCCACAATGAGCAGTTCTTC.

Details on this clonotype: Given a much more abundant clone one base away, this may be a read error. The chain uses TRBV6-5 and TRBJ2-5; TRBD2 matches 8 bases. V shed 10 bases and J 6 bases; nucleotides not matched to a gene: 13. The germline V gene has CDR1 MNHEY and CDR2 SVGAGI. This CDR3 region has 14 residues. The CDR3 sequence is CATRRAGGGKTQYF. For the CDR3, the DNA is TGTGCCACTAGAAGGGCGGGGGGCGGTAAGACCCAGTACTTC.

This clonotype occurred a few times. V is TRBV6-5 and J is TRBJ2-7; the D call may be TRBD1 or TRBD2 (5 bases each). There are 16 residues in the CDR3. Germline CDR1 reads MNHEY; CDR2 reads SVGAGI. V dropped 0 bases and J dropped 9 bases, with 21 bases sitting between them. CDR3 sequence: CASSYSEARASRWQYF. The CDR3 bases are TGTGCCAGCAGTTACTCGGAGGCCAGGGCCTCTCGGTGGCAGTACTTC.

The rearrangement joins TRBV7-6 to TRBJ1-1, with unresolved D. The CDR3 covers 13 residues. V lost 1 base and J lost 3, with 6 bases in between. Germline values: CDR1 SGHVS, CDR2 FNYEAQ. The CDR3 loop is CASSLDQYTEAFF. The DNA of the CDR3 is TGTGCCAGCAGCTTAGATCAGTACACTGAAGCTTTCTTT.

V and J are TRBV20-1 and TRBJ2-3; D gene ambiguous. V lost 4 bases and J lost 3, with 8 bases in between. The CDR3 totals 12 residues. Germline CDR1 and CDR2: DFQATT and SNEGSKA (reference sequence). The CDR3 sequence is CSATLTTDTQYF. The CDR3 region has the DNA TGCAGTGCTACCTTGACAACAGATACGCAGTATTTT.

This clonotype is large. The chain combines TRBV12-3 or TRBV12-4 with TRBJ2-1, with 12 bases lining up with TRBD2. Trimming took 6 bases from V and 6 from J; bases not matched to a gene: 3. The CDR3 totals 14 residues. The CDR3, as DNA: TGTGCCAGCAGGCTAGCGGGGGGGCCCAATGAGCAGTTCTTC. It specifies CASRLAGGPNEQFF.

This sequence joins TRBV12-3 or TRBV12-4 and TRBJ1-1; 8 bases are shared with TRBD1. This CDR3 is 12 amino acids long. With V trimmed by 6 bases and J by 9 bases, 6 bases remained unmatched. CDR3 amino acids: CASSRTGIKAFF. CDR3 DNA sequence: TGTGCCAGCAGCAGGACAGGGATTAAAGCTTTCTTT.

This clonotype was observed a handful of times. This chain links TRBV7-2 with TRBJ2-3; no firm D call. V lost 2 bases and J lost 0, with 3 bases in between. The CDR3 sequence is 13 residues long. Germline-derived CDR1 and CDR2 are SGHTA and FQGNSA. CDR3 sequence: CASSLPSTDTQYF. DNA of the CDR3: TGTGCCAGCAGCTTACCTAGCACAGATACGCAGTATTTT.

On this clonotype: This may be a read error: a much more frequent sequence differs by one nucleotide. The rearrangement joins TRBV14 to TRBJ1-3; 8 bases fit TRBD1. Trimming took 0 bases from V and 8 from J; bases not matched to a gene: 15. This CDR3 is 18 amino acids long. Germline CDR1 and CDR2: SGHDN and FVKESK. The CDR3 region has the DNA TGTGCCAGCAGCCAAGATCTGAGCCCCGGACTGACAGGGGACACCATATATTTT. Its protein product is CASSQDLSPGLTGDTIYF.

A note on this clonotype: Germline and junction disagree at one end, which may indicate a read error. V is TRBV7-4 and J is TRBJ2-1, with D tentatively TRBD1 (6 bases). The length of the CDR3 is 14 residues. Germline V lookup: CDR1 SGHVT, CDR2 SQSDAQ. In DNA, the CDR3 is TGTGCCAGCAGGGGCCGACAGGAGTACAATAAGCAGTTCTTC. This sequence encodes CASRGRQEYNKQFF. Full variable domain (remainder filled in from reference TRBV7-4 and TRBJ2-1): GAGVSQSPRYKVAKRGRDVALRCDSISGHVTLYWYRQTLGQGSEVLTYSQSDAQRDKSGRPSGRFSAERPERSVSTLKIQRTEQGDSAVYLCASRGRQEYNKQFFGPGTRLTVL.

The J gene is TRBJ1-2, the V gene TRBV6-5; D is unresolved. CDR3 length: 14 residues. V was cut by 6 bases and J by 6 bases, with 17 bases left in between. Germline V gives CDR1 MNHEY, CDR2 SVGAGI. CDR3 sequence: CASSFRAGGHGYTF. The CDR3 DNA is TGTGCCAGCAGCTTCCGGGCAGGAGGACATGGCTACACCTTC.

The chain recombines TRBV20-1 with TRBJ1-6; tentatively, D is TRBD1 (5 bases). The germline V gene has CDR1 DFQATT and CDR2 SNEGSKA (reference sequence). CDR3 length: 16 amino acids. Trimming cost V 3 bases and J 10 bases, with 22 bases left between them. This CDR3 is CSASRDRWAQGSPLHF. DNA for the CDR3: TGCAGTGCTAGCCGGGACCGATGGGCCCAGGGCTCACCCCTCCACTTT.

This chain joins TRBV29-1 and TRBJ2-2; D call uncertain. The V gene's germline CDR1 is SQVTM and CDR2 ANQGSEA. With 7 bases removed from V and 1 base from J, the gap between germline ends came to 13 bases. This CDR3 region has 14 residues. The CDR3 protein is CSGRAGGNTGELFF. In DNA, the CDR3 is TGCAGCGGAAGAGCAGGTGGGAACACCGGGGAGCTGTTTTTT.

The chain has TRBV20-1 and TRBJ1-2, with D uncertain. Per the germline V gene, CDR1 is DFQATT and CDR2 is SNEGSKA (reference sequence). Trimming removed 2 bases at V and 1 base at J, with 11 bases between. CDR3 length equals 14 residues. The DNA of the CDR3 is TGCAGTGCTAGAATCCCCCCTTATAACTATGGCTACACCTTC. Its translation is CSARIPPYNYGYTF.

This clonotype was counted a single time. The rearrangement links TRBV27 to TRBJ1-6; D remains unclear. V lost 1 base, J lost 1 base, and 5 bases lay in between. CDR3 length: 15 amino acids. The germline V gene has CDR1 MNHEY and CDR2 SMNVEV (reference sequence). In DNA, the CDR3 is TGTGCCAGCAGTTTATACGGGTCCTATAATTCACCCCTCCACTTT. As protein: CASSLYGSYNSPLHF.

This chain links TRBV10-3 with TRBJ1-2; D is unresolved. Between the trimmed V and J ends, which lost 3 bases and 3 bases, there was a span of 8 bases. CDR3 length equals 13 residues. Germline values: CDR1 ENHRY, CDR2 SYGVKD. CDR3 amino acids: CAISDSRYYGYTF. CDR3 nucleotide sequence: TGTGCCATCAGTGATTCGAGATACTATGGCTACACCTTC.

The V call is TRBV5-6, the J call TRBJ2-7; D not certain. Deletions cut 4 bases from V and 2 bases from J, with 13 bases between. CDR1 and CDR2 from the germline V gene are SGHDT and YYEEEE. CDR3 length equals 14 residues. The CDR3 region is CASSPDLGTYEQYF. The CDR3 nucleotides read TGTGCCAGCAGCCCTGACTTGGGGACCTACGAGCAGTACTTC.

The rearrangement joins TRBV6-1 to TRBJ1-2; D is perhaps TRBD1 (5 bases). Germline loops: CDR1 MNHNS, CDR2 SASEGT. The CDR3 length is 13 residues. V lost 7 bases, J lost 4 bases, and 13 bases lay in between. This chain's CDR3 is CASKTETAYGYTF. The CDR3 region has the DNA TGTGCCAGCAAAACGGAGACAGCCTATGGCTACACCTTC.

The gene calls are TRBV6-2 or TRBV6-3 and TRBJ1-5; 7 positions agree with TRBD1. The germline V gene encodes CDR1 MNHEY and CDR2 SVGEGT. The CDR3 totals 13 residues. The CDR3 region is CATEDRTNQPQHF. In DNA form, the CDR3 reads TGTGCGACGGAGGACAGGACGAATCAGCCCCAGCATTTT.